The 20 T cell receptor beta chains in this list originate from one sample, sequenced in a study of regulatory T cells in long-lasting Graves disease. Construction of TCR beta libraries relied on iRepertoire HTBI primers and on Arm-PCR targeting CDR3 regions. MiXCR, applied by TCRdb to the multiplex PCR reads, yields one record per CDR3 protein. The data hold some 370,000 distinct CDR3 sequences, with roughly 24% observed a single time. Time point here: persistent/refractory GD, antithyroid drugs over 5 years with positive TRAb. RNA extracted from PBMCs served as the sequencing template. The material was peripheral blood mononuclear cells (PBMCs), obtained when the disease was refractory, from a patient treated with antithyroid drugs. The receptor set was obtained from a middle-aged woman with Graves disease.

The table lists this clonotype with many counts. The chain couples TRBV6-1 to TRBJ2-7, with D perhaps matching TRBD2 (6 bases). Germline V gene sequence: CDR1 MNHNS, CDR2 SASEGT. Trimming left V 4 bases short and J 9 bases short, with 34 bases between. This CDR3 has 19 amino acids. CDR3 bases: TGTGCCAGCAGTGTACTGCTGCTGGGGGTGGAGGGAGATCCCCTCGGGCAGTACTTC. Translated: CASSVLLLGVEGDPLGQYF.

This clonotype was detected ten times or more. The V and J genes are TRBV27 and TRBJ1-5, with a tentative D call TRBD1 (5 bases). Germline CDR1 and CDR2: MNHEY and SMNVEV (reference sequence). This CDR3 has 13 residues. V was trimmed by 2 bases and J by 5 bases, leaving 7 bases between them. This chain's CDR3 is CASSLVGDQPQHF. The CDR3 DNA reads TGTGCCAGCAGTTTAGTGGGGGATCAGCCCCAGCATTTT.

The J gene is TRBJ2-1, the V gene TRBV6-4; TRBD2 might be the D (6 bases). The CDR3 is made up of 17 amino acids. Trimming pared 2 bases from V and 10 bases from J, leaving 24 bases between. From germline, CDR1 is MRHNA and CDR2 SNTAGT. In DNA, the CDR3 is TGTGCCAGCAGTGACCGCCAGGTGGGGAGGAGGAAGTGGGAGCAGTTCTTC. Residues: CASSDRQVGRRKWEQFF.

CDR3 nucleotides: TGTGCCAGCAGCTCCTCTAGCGGGAGCTCTCGGAATGAGCAGTTCTTC. Its translation: CASSSSSGSSRNEQFF. The chain uses TRBV11-2 and TRBJ2-1, with 10 bases matching TRBD2. Germline trimming cut 4 bases from V and 7 bases from J; bases unmatched to any gene: 10. Germline lookup yields CDR1 SGHAT and CDR2 FQNNGV. The CDR3 has 16 amino acids.

This clonotype was found many times. The chain combines TRBV2 with TRBJ2-2; 7 bases line up with TRBD2. Trimming removed 3 bases from V and 0 bases from J; junction bases left unmatched: 7. Per the germline V gene, CDR1 is SNHLY and CDR2 is FYNNEI. This CDR3 contains 17 residues. The CDR3 spells CASSDPLAAPNTGELFF. Here the CDR3 DNA reads TGTGCCAGCAGTGACCCTCTAGCGGCTCCGAACACCGGGGAGCTGTTTTTT.

This clonotype has ten or more counts. This chain uses TRBV2 with TRBJ2-4; D not certain. Trimming removed 9 bases at V and 0 bases at J, with 9 bases between. The CDR3 runs 13 residues. Germline CDR1 reads SNHLY; CDR2 reads FYNNEI. CDR3 amino acids: CASLQLAKNIQYF. The CDR3 DNA reads as TGTGCCAGTCTGCAGTTAGCCAAAAACATTCAGTACTTC.

V is TRBV27 and J is TRBJ2-5, with a possible D match to TRBD2 (5 bases). The V gene lost 0 bases and the J gene lost 9 bases, with 14 bases spanning the gap. The CDR3 has 14 residues. Germline V lookup: CDR1 MNHEY, CDR2 SMNVEV (reference sequence). The CDR3 nucleotides read TGTGCCAGCAGTTTATCTTTTGGGGTCGGGGCCCAGTACTTC. Amino acid sequence: CASSLSFGVGAQYF.

The rearrangement uses TRBV9 and TRBJ2-6; D call uncertain. The CDR3 extends over 18 amino acids. V was clipped by 0 bases and J by 1 base, with 14 bases between them. Germline V gene lookup returns CDR1 SGDLS and CDR2 YYNGEE. This CDR3 reads CASSVAVLALSGANVLTF. DNA for the CDR3: TGTGCCAGCAGCGTAGCTGTTTTAGCCCTATCTGGGGCCAACGTCCTGACTTTC.

This chain joins TRBV28 and TRBJ1-2; D not certain. CDR1 MDHEN and CDR2 SYDVKM come from the germline V gene. V lost 2 bases to trimming and J lost 4 bases, with 17 bases between them. This CDR3 has 16 amino acids. CDR3 in amino acids: CASSLEFRELIYGYTF. The DNA of the CDR3 is TGTGCCAGCAGTTTAGAATTTCGGGAGCTAATCTATGGCTACACCTTC.

This chain connects TRBV9 to TRBJ2-2; a weak D match, TRBD2 (5 bases). Germline CDR1 and CDR2: SGDLS and YYNGEE. The CDR3 runs to 16 residues. V was pared by 0 bases and J by 2 bases, with 11 bases between. DNA of the CDR3: TGTGCCAGCAGCGTAGCAGAGCGGCCTAACACCGGGGAGCTGTTTTTT. Its protein is CASSVAERPNTGELFF.

Many counts were recorded for this clonotype. The DNA of the CDR3 is TGTGCCAGCAGCCCGCGGGACAGGGGTAACTATGGCTACACCTTC. Protein: CASSPRDRGNYGYTF. The rearrangement joins TRBV11-2 to TRBJ1-2, with TRBD1 identical over 10 bases. CDR3 length: 15 residues. V dropped 5 bases and J dropped 1; count of bases not matched to a gene: 4. Looked up from germline, CDR1 is SGHAT and CDR2 is FQNNGV.

This rearrangement joins TRBV5-1 to TRBJ2-5, with 8 bases identical to TRBD2. The germline gives CDR1 SGHRS, CDR2 YFSETQ. With 0 bases clipped from V and 2 bases from J, the junction kept 3 bases outside the gene matches. CDR3 length: 15 residues. CDR3 DNA: TGCGCCAGCAGCTTGGGGCAGCGGGGGCAAGAGACCCAGTACTTC. Its translation is CASSLGQRGQETQYF.

This clonotype was recorded a few times. V is TRBV7-2 and J is TRBJ2-7; no firm D call. V was clipped by 1 base and J by 3 bases, with 4 bases between them. Germline V gives CDR1 SGHTA, CDR2 FQGNSA. The CDR3 extends over 12 amino acids. Here the CDR3 DNA reads TGTGCCAGCAGCTTAGTGGTCTACGAGCAGTACTTC. Residues: CASSLVVYEQYF.

V and J are TRBV5-4 and TRBJ2-3; TRBD2 matches at 14 bases. The CDR3 has 20 amino acids. Germline CDR1 and CDR2: SGHNT and YYREEE (reference sequence). Unmatched junction bases numbered 15, after V lost 4 bases and J lost 2 bases. The CDR3 sequence is CASSVPWGTSGSNLTDTQYF. The CDR3 region has the DNA TGTGCCAGCAGCGTCCCATGGGGGACTAGCGGGAGTAACCTCACAGATACGCAGTATTTT. The complete variable domain, with remaining parts taken from reference TRBV5-4 and TRBJ2-3, reads ETGVTQSPTHLIKTRGQQVTLRCSSQSGHNTVSWYQQALGQGPQFIFQYYREEENGRGNFPPRFSGLQFPNYSSELNVNALELDDSALYLCASSVPWGTSGSNLTDTQYFGPGTRLTVL.

Many counts were recorded for this clonotype. The CDR3 protein is CASSLSGSGNYGYTF. The CDR3 bases are TGTGCCAGCAGTTTATCGGGGAGTGGGAACTATGGCTACACCTTC. This chain connects TRBV12-3 or TRBV12-4 to TRBJ1-2, with unresolved D. The CDR3 contains 15 residues. Trimming pared 2 bases from V and 2 bases from J, leaving 12 bases between.

V and J are TRBV27 and TRBJ2-7; 14 nucleotides match TRBD2. The CDR3 has 16 amino acids. CDR1 MNHEY and CDR2 SMNVEV come from the germline V gene (reference sequence). Trimming cost V 5 bases and J 3 bases; bases outside gene matches: 6. The CDR3 region is CASSPRTSGRYYEQYF. Here the CDR3 DNA reads TGTGCCAGCAGTCCGAGGACTAGCGGGAGGTACTACGAGCAGTACTTC.

This clonotype was recorded a few times. The genes are TRBV6-1 and TRBJ1-5; possible D gene TRBD1, 5 bases. Germline CDR1 and CDR2: MNHNS and SASEGT. The CDR3 spans 15 residues. V gave up 5 bases and J gave up 1 base, with 12 bases separating them. Here the CDR3 reads CASSLTPGSNQPQHF. CDR3 DNA sequence: TGTGCCAGCAGTCTGACCCCAGGGAGCAATCAGCCCCAGCATTTT.

In regard to this clonotype: This could be a read error, since a much larger clone is one nucleotide away. The chain recombines TRBV12-5 with TRBJ2-4; D is ambiguous. This CDR3 is built from 16 residues. CDR1 LGHNT and CDR2 FRNRAP come from the germline V gene. The CDR3 is CVSGLYPQIAKNIQYF. As DNA, the CDR3 is TGTGTTAGTGGTTTGTATCCCCAAATAGCCAAAAACATTCAGTACTTC.

The sample holds many counts of this clonotype. The chain recombines TRBV6-2 or TRBV6-3 with TRBJ2-5, with D possibly TRBD2 on 6 matching bases. This CDR3 contains 16 residues. CDR1 and CDR2 from the germline V gene are MNHEY and SVGEGT. Trimming took off 3 bases at V and 9 bases at J, with 23 bases between the two ends. The DNA for the CDR3 is TGTGCCAGCAGTTATCACGGGGGAGACACATGGGCATCCCAGTACTTC. It specifies CASSYHGGDTWASQYF.

On this clonotype itself: No conserved phenylalanine or tryptophan is present at the end of the CDR3, so a read error is the likely explanation. This chain joins TRBV9 and TRBJ1-1, with D perhaps TRBD1 (6 bases). V was pared by 4 bases and J by 4 bases, with 14 bases between. The length of the CDR3 is 14 residues. Germline CDR1 is SGDLS and CDR2 is YYNGEE. CDR3 nucleotides: TGTGCCAGCAGCCCGGGACACCTTAGCACTGAAGCTTTCCTT. Translating it yields CASSPGHLSTEAFL.